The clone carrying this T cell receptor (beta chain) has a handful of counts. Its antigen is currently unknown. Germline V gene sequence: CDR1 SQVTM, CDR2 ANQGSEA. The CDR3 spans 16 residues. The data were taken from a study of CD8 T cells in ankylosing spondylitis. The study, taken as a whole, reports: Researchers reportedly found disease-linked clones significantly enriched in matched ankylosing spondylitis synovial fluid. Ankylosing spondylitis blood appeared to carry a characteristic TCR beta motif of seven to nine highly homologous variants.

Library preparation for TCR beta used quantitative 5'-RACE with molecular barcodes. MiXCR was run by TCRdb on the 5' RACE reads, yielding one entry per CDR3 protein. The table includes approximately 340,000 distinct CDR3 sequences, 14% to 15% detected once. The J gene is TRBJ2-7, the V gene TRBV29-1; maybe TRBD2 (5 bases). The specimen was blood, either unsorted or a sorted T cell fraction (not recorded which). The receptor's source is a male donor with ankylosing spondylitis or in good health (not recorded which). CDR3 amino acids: CTSNFPILGLPYEQYF. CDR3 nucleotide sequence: TGCACCTCCAATTTCCCCATACTAGGATTGCCCTACGAGCAGTACTTC.